A single sample gave rise to the 15 T cell receptor beta chains below, sequenced in a study of vaccination effects on CD4 cells after COVID-19. Some clones are missing from TCRdb's copy, which holds only in-frame ones; the method was immunoSEQ multiplex PCR. There are fewer than 14,000 clones in the sample; roughly 74% occur only once, and approximately 24% lies in the top ten. No antigen is known for these receptors. After expansion with viral peptide pools in the ViraFEST assay, antigen-specific CD4+ T cells were sequenced. It was after 10 days of culture that CD4+ T cells were isolated. The sample in question was CD4+ T cells from PBMCs cultured with HCoV-229E spike peptides, obtained before COVID-19 vaccination. All receptors derive from a human donor who received a COVID-19 vaccine.

The chain joins TRBV5-1 to TRBJ2-7, with D unclear. Looked up from germline, CDR1 is SGHRS and CDR2 is YFSETQ. The V end was cut by 0 bases, the J end by 3 bases, with 4 bases between. The CDR3 runs 12 residues. CDR3 sequence: CASSLVGYEQYF. The CDR3 DNA sequence: TGCGCCAGCAGCTTGGTCGGCTACGAGCAGTACTTC. Looking up the rest from reference TRBV5-1 and TRBJ2-7 gives the full variable domain: KAGVTQTPRYLIKTRGQQVTLSCSPISGHRSVSWYQQTPGQGLQFLFEYFSETQRNKGNFPGRFSGRQFSNSRSEMNVSTLELGDSALYLCASSLVGYEQYFGPGTRLTVT.

The chain recombines TRBV20-1 with TRBJ2-7; D unresolved. This CDR3 has 12 residues. The V gene's germline CDR1 is DFQATT and CDR2 SNEGSKA (reference sequence). Trimming left V 3 bases short and J 3 bases short, with 9 bases between. CDR3 DNA: TGCAGTGCTAGTATAGTAGACTACGAGCAGTACTTC. Translation: CSASIVDYEQYF.

The V and J genes are TRBV19 and TRBJ2-3, with a possible D match to TRBD1 (5 bases). Per the germline V gene, CDR1 is LNHDA and CDR2 is SQIVND (reference sequence). The CDR3 runs to 14 residues. The V and J ends lost 5 bases and 3 bases respectively, with 12 bases between them. CDR3 nucleotide sequence: TGTGCCAGTAGTTTTGGACATTTGACAGATACGCAGTATTTT. This translates into CASSFGHLTDTQYF.

The chain is built from TRBV4-1 and TRBJ2-1; TRBD1 matches at 10 bases. Germline loops: CDR1 MGHRA, CDR2 YSYEKL. This CDR3 is 16 amino acids long. J was trimmed by 6 bases and V by 4 bases; bases with no gene match: 9. The CDR3 bases are TGCGCCAGCAGCCGCATGGGACAGGGGACCGGCAATGAGCAGTTCTTC. Its translation is CASSRMGQGTGNEQFF.

The CDR3 is CASTSNGGPDSNQPQHF. The CDR3 nucleotides read TGCGCCAGCACCTCAAATGGGGGGCCCGATAGCAATCAGCCCCAGCATTTT. The chain is built from TRBV23-1 and TRBJ1-5; tentative D call: TRBD1 (6 bases). TRBV23-1 is classed as an ORF, of uncertain function. Between the trimmed V and J ends, which lost 7 bases and 0 bases, there was a span of 19 bases. The CDR3 spans 17 residues.

This chain connects TRBV5-1 to TRBJ1-1; no firm D call. The V end was cut by 1 base, the J end by 1 base, with 5 bases between. This CDR3 region has 13 residues. In germline, CDR1 is SGHRS, CDR2 YFSETQ. CDR3 residues: CASSLTPNTEAFF. CDR3 sequence (DNA): TGCGCCAGCAGCTTGACACCGAACACTGAAGCTTTCTTT.

This clone showed up just once. The chain has TRBV2 and TRBJ1-2; 10 bases map to TRBD1. Germline trimming cut 4 bases from V and 7 bases from J; bases unmatched to any gene: 9. The CDR3 covers 15 residues. The germline V gene has CDR1 SNHLY and CDR2 FYNNEI. For the CDR3, the DNA is TGTGCCAGCAGTGTGAGACAGGGGGCAATTGGTGGCTACACCTTC. Amino acids: CASSVRQGAIGGYTF.

The chain has TRBV7-8 and TRBJ2-7; 12 nucleotides align to TRBD1. Germline trimming cut 1 base from V and 6 bases from J; bases unmatched to any gene: 10. Germline CDR1 SGHVS, CDR2 FQNEAQ. The CDR3 is 17 residues long. CDR3 DNA: TGTGCCAGCAGCTTAGTCAGGGACAGGGGGCGGACAGCCGAGCAGTACTTC. Translation: CASSLVRDRGRTAEQYF.

This clone was recorded a few times. Mismatch with germline at one junction end may stem from a read error. The V gene is TRBV28, the J gene TRBJ2-4; 8 positions match TRBD2. Germline V lookup: CDR1 MDHEN, CDR2 SYDVKM. The CDR3 runs 12 residues. Written as DNA, the CDR3 is TGTGCCAGCAGTTTTAGCGGGATGGGGCACCAATTC. Protein sequence: CASSFSGMGHQF.

V is TRBV19 and J is TRBJ1-2, with a possible D match to TRBD1 (5 bases). V was pared by 1 base and J by 2 bases, with 14 bases between. The CDR3 has 16 amino acids. CDR1 and CDR2 (germline): LNHDA, SQIVND (reference sequence). CDR3 sequence: CASSIGVGRVNYGYTF. The CDR3 coding sequence is TGTGCCAGTAGTATAGGGGTCGGCAGGGTAAACTATGGCTACACCTTC.

This clone has just one count. The V and J genes are TRBV6-2 or TRBV6-3 and TRBJ2-1, with a tentative D call TRBD1 (6 bases). Germline V gene data show CDR1 as MNHEY and CDR2 as SVGEGT. This CDR3 region has 16 residues. V gave up 5 bases and J gave up 1 base, with 15 bases separating them. This CDR3 is CASSQPRTASYNEQFF. The CDR3 nucleotides are TGTGCCAGCAGTCAACCCCGGACAGCGTCCTACAATGAGCAGTTCTTC.

The chain is built from TRBV12-3 or TRBV12-4 and TRBJ1-2, with 7 bases identical to TRBD1. The CDR3 has 13 amino acids. V was clipped by 6 bases and J by 4 bases; unmatched bases: 5. The CDR3 spells CASRSTGTYGYTF. The DNA for the CDR3 is TGTGCCAGCAGGTCGACAGGGACCTATGGCTACACCTTC.

This clone was seen only once. The chain has TRBV30 and TRBJ2-5; D is ambiguous. The CDR3 sequence is 11 residues long. Germline values: CDR1 GTSNPN, CDR2 SVGIG (reference sequence). V was clipped by 2 bases and J by 5 bases, with 6 bases between them. CDR3 DNA sequence: TGTGCCTGGAGTCCCAGGGAGACCCAGTACTTC. Its translation is CAWSPRETQYF.

This clone was observed a single time. The CDR3 is CASSPDRGAKNIQYF. In DNA, the CDR3 is TGTGCCAGCAGTCCTGACAGGGGGGCCAAAAACATTCAGTACTTC. The chain combines TRBV28 with TRBJ2-4; the match to TRBD1 covers 9 bases. This CDR3 region has 15 residues. V lost 5 bases and J lost 1; bases outside the gene matches: 3. Germline CDR1 MDHEN, CDR2 SYDVKM.

The chain combines TRBV14 with TRBJ2-7; either TRBD1 or TRBD2 may fit D (5 bases each). CDR1 is SGHDN and CDR2 is FVKESK in the germline V gene. This CDR3 comprises 15 residues. V shed 2 bases and J shed 2 bases, with 13 bases lying between them. The CDR3 sequence: CASSQYRDGAYEQYF. CDR3 sequence (DNA): TGTGCCAGCAGCCAATACCGGGACGGCGCCTACGAGCAGTACTTC.